This T cell receptor (beta chain) was found in a study of blood T cell repertoires in COVID-19. TCRdb's copy holds only in-frame clones and misses some; the assay was immunoSEQ multiplex PCR. The sample records over 200,000 clones, approximately 90% being singletons. In germline, CDR1 is SGHRS, CDR2 YFSETQ. The CDR3 spans 14 residues. V lost 0 bases to trimming and J lost 3 bases, with 10 bases between them. This chain joins TRBV5-1 and TRBJ2-7; TRBD2 might be the D (5 bases). This receptor was obtained from a man younger than 30 who had recovered from COVID-19. The sequencing sample was made of PBMCs or T cells enriched from blood (not recorded which). The CDR3 bases are TGCGCCAGCAGCTTGGAAGGACTGGGCTACGAGCAGTACTTC. This encodes CASSLEGLGYEQYF.